Listed here is a single T cell receptor beta chain. This entry belongs to a study of blood T cells in healthy people across ages. The second PCR ran about 6 to 12 cycles with a sample-barcoded 5' primer and J-beta primers. Every cDNA was tagged by a template-switch adaptor with 12 random nucleotides. Each sample yielded at least 3 million CDR3-containing paired-end reads. TCRdb analysed the 5' RACE reads with MiXCR anew, one entry per CDR3 protein. This table holds around 1,900,000 distinct CDR3 sequences, around 42% found once. Germline lookup yields CDR1 SGHTA and CDR2 FQGNSA. Trimming took off 3 bases at V and 4 bases at J, with 8 bases between the two ends. The CDR3 totals 13 residues.

Sequences were obtained from blood. The rearrangement uses TRBV7-2 and TRBJ2-3; no clear D gene. The receptor comes from a human donor in good health. CDR3 protein: CASSFRSSDTQYF. The DNA of the CDR3 is TGTGCCAGCAGCTTCCGGTCCTCAGATACGCAGTATTTT.